The clone carrying this T cell receptor (beta chain) showed up many times. Each CDR3 protein is one row after TCRdb ran MiXCR on the reads. This table holds 250,000 or so distinct CDR3 sequences, around 28% found once. This specimen belongs to a study of kidney transplant recipient with SARS-CoV-2 infection. The CDR3 has 11 amino acids. V was clipped by 5 bases and J by 4 bases, with 7 bases between them. CDR1 is DFQATT, CDR2 SNEGSKA, per germline (reference sequence). Specimen: a blood sample, collected at baseline and between days 110 and 120 from a kidney transplant recipient. The J gene is TRBJ2-3, the V gene TRBV20-1; D is ambiguous. The source is a male patient aged 30 to 39 who had COVID-19 and was a kidney transplant recipient. Some T cells may be the graft donor's. The CDR3 nucleotides are TGCAGTGCTGCTTCCTCAGATACGCAGTATTTT. This sequence encodes CSAASSDTQYF.